Listed below are T cell receptor beta chains from one sample, sequenced in a study of shared clonotypes between healthy human individuals. Libraries were prepared by immunoSEQ multiplex PCR; TCRdb keeps only in-frame clonotypes and omits some of them. Of about 1.4 million clones in the sample, roughly 95% were seen once. Sequenced: naive CD4+ T cells sorted from blood. These receptors were collected from a man aged 25-45 years in good health. CDR3s include the opening cysteine and the closing phenylalanine or tryptophan. The D gene is left open where the match is weak. Only some rows state a clone size, as once, few, many or a class for expanded clones.

clone_size	v_call	d_call	j_call	cdr3_length	cdr3_aa	cdr3_nt
.	TRBV10-1	.	TRBJ2-1	17	CASSSRKAASSYNEQFF	TGCGCCAGCAGTTCCCGAAAAGCGGCTAGCTCCTACAATGAGCAGTTCTTC
.	TRBV2	.	TRBJ1-5	14	CASRYDSTGQPQHF	TGTGCCAGCAGGTACGACAGTACTGGGCAGCCCCAGCATTTT
.	TRBV6-1	.	TRBJ1-1	13	CASRDRLNTEAFF	TGTGCCAGCAGAGACAGGCTGAACACTGAAGCTTTCTTT
.	TRBV6-5	.	TRBJ2-1	15	CASSYEGLSYNEQFF	TGTGCCAGCAGTTACGAGGGCCTCTCCTACAATGAGCAGTTCTTC
.	TRBV6-5	.	TRBJ1-1	13	CASSYAGSTEAFF	TGTGCCAGCAGTTACGCTGGGTCCACTGAAGCTTTCTTT
.	TRBV7-3	.	TRBJ2-2	14	CASSFDVNTGELFF	TGTGCCAGCAGCTTTGATGTGAACACCGGGGAGCTGTTTTTT
.	TRBV9	.	TRBJ1-5	13	CASSMGLDQPQHF	TGTGCCAGCAGCATGGGGCTGGATCAGCCCCAGCATTTT
.	TRBV7-2	.	TRBJ2-4	13	CASSSYSVNIQYF	TGTGCCAGCAGCTCTTATTCCGTAAACATTCAGTACTTC
.	TRBV5-1	TRBD1	TRBJ2-7	15	CASSFQGEVGYEQYF	TGCGCCAGCAGCTTCCAGGGGGAAGTTGGCTACGAGCAGTACTTC
.	TRBV2	.	TRBJ2-1	15	CASSPDYSSYNEQFF	TGTGCCAGCAGTCCCGACTACAGCTCCTACAATGAGCAGTTCTTC
.	TRBV2	TRBD1	TRBJ2-2	15	CASKGGFRGTGELFF	TGTGCCAGCAAAGGGGGCTTTAGGGGCACCGGGGAGCTGTTTTTT
once	TRBV2	.	TRBJ2-4	14	CASTGGRGSDIQYF	TGTGCCAGCACCGGGGGCAGGGGGTCGGACATTCAGTACTTC
.	TRBV19	.	TRBJ2-1	14	CASSIGFGANEQFF	TGTGCCAGTAGTATAGGGTTCGGGGCCAATGAGCAGTTCTTC
.	TRBV4-3	.	TRBJ2-5	15	CASSQDSGRGETQYF	TGCGCCAGCAGCCAAGATTCCGGGCGAGGAGAGACCCAGTACTTC
.	TRBV6-1	TRBD1	TRBJ1-4	13	CASSGTGGSKLFF	TGTGCCAGCAGCGGGACAGGGGGTTCAAAACTGTTTTTT
.	TRBV5-4	.	TRBJ2-3	15	CASSFGVDGTDTQYF	TGTGCCAGCAGCTTTGGGGTGGACGGAACAGATACGCAGTATTTT
.	TRBV19	.	TRBJ1-2	14	CASSIVGAANGYTF	TGTGCCAGTAGTATAGTTGGGGCGGCTAATGGCTACACCTTC
.	TRBV5-1	.	TRBJ2-7	15	CASSLGGTISYEQYF	TGCGCCAGCAGCTTGGGCGGGACGATCTCCTACGAGCAGTACTTC
.	TRBV4-1	.	TRBJ1-5	15	CASSQGEGVIQPQHF	TGCGCCAGCAGCCAAGGCGAAGGGGTGATTCAGCCCCAGCATTTT
.	TRBV6-1	.	TRBJ2-1	15	CASIETVRTYNEQFF	TGTGCCAGCATAGAGACGGTCCGTACTTACAATGAGCAGTTCTTC
.	TRBV5-1	.	TRBJ2-1	15	CASSLDLSSYNEQFF	TGCGCCAGCAGCTTGGACCTGAGCTCCTACAATGAGCAGTTCTTC
.	TRBV21-1	.	TRBJ2-1	17	CASSKIPRGGPHNEQFF	TGTGCCAGCAGCAAAATCCCCCGGGGAGGGCCCCACAATGAGCAGTTCTTC
.	TRBV18	.	TRBJ2-1	16	CASSPPAGLSYNEQFF	TGTGCCAGCTCACCACCGGCGGGCCTCTCCTACAATGAGCAGTTCTTC
.	TRBV15	.	TRBJ2-7	13	CATSPAGKYEQYF	TGTGCCACCAGCCCCGCCGGGAAGTACGAGCAGTACTTC
.	TRBV19	.	TRBJ2-1	15	CASMGGPSSYNEQFF	TGTGCCAGTATGGGAGGACCTTCCTCCTACAATGAGCAGTTCTTC
.	TRBV11-3	.	TRBJ2-5	15	CASSLGFGSQETQYF	TGTGCCAGCAGCTTAGGGTTCGGCAGTCAAGAGACCCAGTACTTC
.	TRBV29-1	.	TRBJ2-7	11	CSAATAYEQYF	TGCAGCGCCGCGACAGCCTACGAGCAGTACTTC
.	TRBV27	TRBD1	TRBJ2-3	15	CASSSGQGAVDTQYF	TGTGCCAGCAGTTCAGGACAGGGGGCGGTAGATACGCAGTATTTT
.	TRBV19	.	TRBJ2-7	14	CASSISWTTYEQYF	TGTGCCAGTAGTATTTCGTGGACTACCTACGAGCAGTACTTC
.	TRBV7-2	.	TRBJ1-1	15	CASSLAFGGNTEAFF	TGTGCCAGCAGCTTAGCCTTTGGGGGGAACACTGAAGCTTTCTTT
.	TRBV5-1	TRBD2	TRBJ2-3	17	CASSKTGLAGGPDTQYF	TGCGCCAGCAGCAAAACGGGACTAGCGGGAGGTCCAGATACGCAGTATTTT
.	TRBV5-5	.	TRBJ2-7	17	CASSRRGTLTGTYEQYF	TGTGCCAGCAGTCGCCGCGGAACTCTTACAGGAACCTACGAGCAGTACTTC
.	TRBV2	.	TRBJ1-3	14	CASSEGGAGNTIYF	TGTGCCAGCAGTGAAGGAGGGGCGGGAAACACCATATATTTT
.	TRBV4-1	.	TRBJ1-1	14	CASSQGQVNTEAFF	TGCGCCAGCAGCCAAGGACAGGTGAACACTGAAGCTTTCTTT
.	TRBV9	TRBD2	TRBJ2-7	14	CASSAGLAGTEQYF	TGTGCCAGCAGCGCGGGACTAGCGGGAACCGAGCAGTACTTC
.	TRBV7-2	.	TRBJ2-1	15	CASSPPGLWANEQFF	TGTGCCAGCAGCCCTCCGGGACTCTGGGCAAATGAGCAGTTCTTC
once	TRBV12-5	.	TRBJ1-1	15	CASGLVLGGATEAFF	TGTGCTAGTGGTTTGGTACTAGGGGGGGCCACTGAAGCTTTCTTT
.	TRBV7-2	.	TRBJ2-7	12	CASSLSDYEQYF	TGTGCCAGCAGCTTATCAGACTACGAGCAGTACTTC
.	TRBV4-1	TRBD2	TRBJ2-7	14	CASSLGLGPYEQYF	TGCGCCAGCAGCTTGGGACTAGGACCCTACGAGCAGTACTTC
.	TRBV30	.	TRBJ2-2	13	CAWSRRDGGELFF	TGTGCCTGGAGTCGTAGGGACGGCGGGGAGCTGTTTTTT
.	TRBV10-2	.	TRBJ2-3	15	CASSERGASTDTQYF	TGCGCCAGCAGTGAGCGGGGCGCCTCCACAGATACGCAGTATTTT
.	TRBV14	TRBD1	TRBJ2-7	12	CASSPGQALQYF	TGTGCCAGCAGCCCGGGACAGGCCCTCCAGTACTTC
.	TRBV19	TRBD2	TRBJ2-5	15	CASSLTSGSEETQYF	TGTGCCAGTAGCCTGACTAGCGGGAGCGAGGAGACCCAGTACTTC
.	TRBV7-2	TRBD2	TRBJ2-3	17	CASSSAPGLALTDTQYF	TGTGCCAGCAGCTCCGCTCCGGGACTAGCGTTGACAGATACGCAGTATTTT
few	TRBV5-1	.	TRBJ1-5	15	CASSPDGNLNQPQHF	TGCGCCAGCAGCCCTGACGGGAATCTCAATCAGCCCCAGCATTTT
.	TRBV6-5	TRBD2	TRBJ2-7	15	CASTSGLAGVHEQYF	TGTGCCAGCACCAGCGGACTAGCGGGAGTCCACGAGCAGTACTTC
.	TRBV28	.	TRBJ2-1	12	CASTGSYNEQFF	TGTGCCAGCACGGGGTCCTACAATGAGCAGTTCTTC
.	TRBV10-2	TRBD2	TRBJ2-2	15	CASRSVAGATGELFF	TGCGCCAGCAGGTCAGTAGCGGGAGCCACCGGGGAGCTGTTTTTT
.	TRBV27	.	TRBJ2-1	15	CASSWGLPRVYEQFF	TGTGCCAGCAGTTGGGGACTCCCGAGGGTCTATGAGCAGTTCTTC
.	TRBV5-6	.	TRBJ2-5	15	CASSLDPPDTETQYF	TGTGCCAGCAGCTTGGATCCCCCCGACACAGAGACCCAGTACTTC
.	TRBV29-1	TRBD2	TRBJ2-3	20	CSVEDWRLAGGQEGTDTQYF	TGCAGCGTTGAAGATTGGAGACTAGCGGGAGGGCAGGAGGGCACAGATACGCAGTATTTT
once	TRBV19	.	TRBJ1-2	14	CASSIRGTNYGYTF	TGTGCCAGTAGTATCCGGGGCACTAACTATGGCTACACCTTC
.	TRBV10-3	TRBD1	TRBJ1-4	14	CAIRETGTNEKLFF	TGTGCCATCAGGGAGACAGGGACTAATGAAAAACTGTTTTTT
.	TRBV27	TRBD1	TRBJ1-2	14	CASRQMGDRNGYTF	TGTGCCAGCAGGCAGATGGGGGACAGAAATGGCTACACCTTC
once	TRBV28	TRBD2	TRBJ2-7	14	CASSFSGNLYEQYF	TGTGCCAGCAGTTTCAGCGGGAACCTCTACGAGCAGTACTTC
once	TRBV21-1	.	TRBJ1-5	18	CASSKTTGRIDSNQPQHF	TGTGCCAGCAGCAAAACTACAGGGCGCATTGATAGCAATCAGCCCCAGCATTTT
.	TRBV4-2	.	TRBJ2-2	15	CASSQASGEVGELFF	TGTGCCAGCAGCCAAGCTTCCGGAGAGGTCGGGGAGCTGTTTTTT
.	TRBV4-2	TRBD1	TRBJ1-4	15	CASSQPGTGNEKLFF	TGTGCCAGCAGCCAACCCGGGACAGGGAATGAAAAACTGTTTTTT
.	TRBV28	.	TRBJ2-5	20	CASLVFQNPEATGLQETQYF	TGTGCCAGTCTCGTCTTCCAAAATCCCGAGGCGACAGGACTTCAAGAGACCCAGTACTTC
.	TRBV4-2	TRBD2	TRBJ2-1	16	CASSQAQREGRNEQFF	TGTGCCAGCAGCCAAGCCCAGCGGGAGGGCCGAAATGAGCAGTTCTTC